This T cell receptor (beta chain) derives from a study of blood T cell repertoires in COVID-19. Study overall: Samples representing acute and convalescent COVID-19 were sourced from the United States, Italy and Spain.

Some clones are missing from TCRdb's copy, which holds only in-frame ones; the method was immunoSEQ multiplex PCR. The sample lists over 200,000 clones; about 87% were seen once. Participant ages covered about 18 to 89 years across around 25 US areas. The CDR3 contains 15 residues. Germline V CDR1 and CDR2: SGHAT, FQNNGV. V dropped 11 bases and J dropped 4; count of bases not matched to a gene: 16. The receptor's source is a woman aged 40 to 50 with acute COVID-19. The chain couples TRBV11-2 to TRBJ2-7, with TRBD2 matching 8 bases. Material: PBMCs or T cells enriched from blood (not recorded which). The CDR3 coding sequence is TGTGCCGCGGGAGGAGCTAATCCCTCTTTGTACGAGCAGTACGTC. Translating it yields CAAGGANPSLYEQYV.